These 12 T cell receptor beta chains were all obtained from the same sample, sequenced in a study of low-dose radiotherapy and immunotherapy resistance in tumors. Gene-specific TRAV and TRBV primers were used for first-strand cDNA, covering alpha and beta chains. PCR amplification of the TCRs was performed with Phusion for 15 to 25 PCR cycles, and it relied on a constant-region primer together with a V-primer adapter. Each CDR3 protein is one row after TCRdb ran MiXCR on the reads. The sample lists 12,000 to 15,000 distinct CDR3 sequences; 40% to 60% were seen once. Every receptor here comes from a human donor with advanced metastatic prostate, ovarian, gallbladder or colorectal cancer (not recorded which). This table probably holds off-target reads from a library built for another chain.

This clonotype was counted a few times. This chain uses TRBV20-1 with TRBJ2-1, with 12 bases identical to TRBD2. This CDR3 has 15 residues. V dropped 1 base and J dropped 8; count of bases not matched to a gene: 6. Germline V gene data show CDR1 as DFQATT and CDR2 as SNEGSKA (reference sequence). CDR3 protein: CSARGPLAGGYEQFF. In DNA form, the CDR3 reads TGCAGTGCTAGAGGTCCACTAGCGGGAGGTTATGAGCAGTTCTTC.

This rearrangement joins TRBV7-9 to TRBJ1-4, with D uncertain. V was pared by 1 base and J by 2 bases, with 5 bases between. CDR3 length: 14 residues. Looked up from germline, CDR1 is SEHNR and CDR2 is FQNEAQ (reference sequence). The CDR3 DNA follows: TGTGCCAGCAGCTTAGTCGGGACTAATGAAAAACTGTTTTTT. This translates into CASSLVGTNEKLFF.

This chain joins TRBV14 and TRBJ2-3, with 14 bases identical to TRBD2. The CDR3 spans 16 residues. Germline trimming cut 4 bases from V and 5 bases from J; bases unmatched to any gene: 5. CDR1 is SGHDN, CDR2 FVKESK, per germline. CDR3 DNA: TGTGCCAGCAGCCCCAGGACTAGCGGGAGGATAGATACGCAGTATTTT. It encodes CASSPRTSGRIDTQYF.

This clonotype has just a few counts. The chain is built from TRBV6-4 and TRBJ2-1, with 10 bases aligning to TRBD2. CDR3 length equals 15 residues. V trimming: 2 bases; J trimming: 7 bases; junction bases outside the gene matches: 5. Germline V lookup: CDR1 MRHNA, CDR2 SNTAGT. CDR3 DNA sequence: TGTGCCAGCAGTGACGCTAGCGGGGGAGTGAATGAGCAGTTCTTC. Encoded protein: CASSDASGGVNEQFF.

The J gene is TRBJ1-4, the V gene TRBV19; D unresolved. Per the germline V gene, CDR1 is LNHDA and CDR2 is SQIVND (reference sequence). The germline V and J ends were trimmed by 3 bases and 4 bases, with 15 bases remaining between them. The CDR3 consists of 16 residues. Here the CDR3 reads CASSMRRTDFNEKLFF. CDR3 coding DNA: TGTGCCAGTAGTATGAGGAGGACCGATTTTAATGAAAAACTGTTTTTT.

A single count supports this clonotype. The chain combines TRBV21-1 with TRBJ1-5; the table names TRBD1, a call not compared with the DNA. TRBV21-1 is a recognized pseudogene. The CDR3 consists of 20 residues. The chain's CDR3 is CASSKGWSGTGREGNQPQHF. CDR3 DNA sequence: TGTGCCAGCAGCAAAGGATGGTCGGGGACAGGGCGGGAAGGCAATCAGCCCCAGCATTTT.

This clonotype was seen a handful of times. The chain uses TRBV2 and TRBJ2-3; 8 bases align to TRBD2. Germline values: CDR1 SNHLY, CDR2 FYNNEI. J gave up 0 bases and V 5 bases, and 7 bases lay outside the gene matches. The CDR3 runs to 16 residues. CDR3 in DNA: TGTGCCAGCAGTAACTTACTAGCGGCTAGCACAGATACGCAGTATTTT. This sequence encodes CASSNLLAASTDTQYF.

The chain uses TRBV20-1 and TRBJ2-2; D is perhaps TRBD2 (5 bases). Trimming took 5 bases from V and 6 from J, leaving 13 bases between them. Germline assignment: CDR1 DFQATT and CDR2 SNEGSKA (reference sequence). The CDR3 covers 13 residues. The CDR3 spells CSAWRVGAGELFF. For the CDR3, the DNA is TGCAGTGCTTGGCGGGTTGGAGCCGGGGAGCTGTTTTTT.

V gene TRBV3-1 combines with J gene TRBJ2-1, with 7 bases lining up with TRBD2. With 5 bases clipped from V and 8 bases from J, the junction kept 9 bases outside the gene matches. This CDR3 region has 14 residues. Germline values: CDR1 LGHDT, CDR2 YNNKEL (reference sequence). This chain's CDR3 is CASSVGEGSHEQFF. CDR3 nucleotides: TGTGCCAGCAGCGTAGGGGAGGGGTCGCATGAGCAGTTCTTC.

This clonotype has just a few counts. The chain employs TRBV9 and TRBJ2-7, with D perhaps TRBD1 or TRBD2 (5 bases each). With 0 bases removed from V and 6 bases from J, the gap between germline ends came to 16 bases. This CDR3 has 15 amino acids. Germline CDR1 is SGDLS and CDR2 is YYNGEE. The CDR3 DNA reads as TGTGCCAGCAGCGTAGGTGGCTCGGATGGGGGCGAGCAGTACTTC. It yields the protein CASSVGGSDGGEQYF.

V usage is TRBV5-7 and J usage is TRBJ2-1; tentative D call: TRBD2 (7 bases). TRBV5-7 is placed among ORFs of uncertain function. The CDR3 consists of 15 residues. Trimming took off 7 bases at V and 6 bases at J, with 20 bases between the two ends. The DNA of the CDR3 is TGTGCCAGCTACGCCGGGGGCGGGGGCCCCAATGAGCAGTTCTTC. Amino acid sequence: CASYAGGGGPNEQFF.

The genes are TRBV6-2 or TRBV6-3 and TRBJ2-7; tentatively, D is TRBD1 (6 bases). Germline CDR1 and CDR2: MNHEY and SVGEGT. The V end was cut by 2 bases, the J end by 3 bases, with 8 bases between. This CDR3 has 13 amino acids. The CDR3 DNA reads as TGTGCCAGCAGTTACCGGGACAACTACGAGCAGTACTTC. Protein: CASSYRDNYEQYF.